These 28 T cell receptor beta chains share one sample of origin, sequenced in a study of Ad26.COV2.S vaccination and SARS-CoV-2 variants. Method: immunoSEQ multiplex PCR; TCRdb's copy keeps in-frame clones and lacks some. Seen here are about 420,000 clones, around 89% observed once, and the top ten hold approximately 4%. Treatment specified: around 19 received Ad26.COV2.S at low or high dose, single or two shots; 5 received placebo; per-sample allocation not given. Collection of samples fell on day 63 after the first vaccine or placebo injection. This sample comprised peripheral blood, obtained in a trial of Ad26.COV2.S vaccine versus placebo. These receptors were collected from a person aged 18-60 years who received the Ad26.COV2.S COVID-19 vaccine or a placebo.

V gene TRBV10-2 combines with J gene TRBJ1-2; a possible D gene is TRBD1 (5 bases). Germline assignment: CDR1 WSHSY and CDR2 SAAADI. V was cut by 6 bases and J by 4 bases, with 9 bases left in between. CDR3 length: 12 residues. The CDR3 nucleotides read TGCGCCAGCAGCCCGGGACCCTATGGCTACACCTTC. This gives the protein CASSPGPYGYTF.

The rearrangement joins TRBV19 to TRBJ2-5, with D unresolved. V lost 5 bases and J 0 bases, leaving 10 bases between the germline ends. CDR1 LNHDA and CDR2 SQIVND come from the germline V gene (reference sequence). The CDR3 length is 14 residues. This CDR3 reads CASSPRHNQETQYF. In nucleotides, the CDR3 is TGTGCCAGTAGTCCTCGGCACAACCAAGAGACCCAGTACTTC.

The chain recombines TRBV9 with TRBJ1-1; D is undetermined. The CDR3 covers 14 residues. Deletions cut 4 bases from V and 4 bases from J, with 14 bases between. Looked up from germline, CDR1 is SGDLS and CDR2 is YYNGEE. CDR3 bases: TGTGCCAGCAGCCCACCTACCTGGGGCACTGAAGCTTTCTTT. It is translated as CASSPPTWGTEAFF.

J is TRBJ1-1 and V is TRBV29-1; the D gene is possibly TRBD1 (5 bases). Trimming stripped 3 bases from V and 6 bases from J, with 11 bases between. Germline CDR1 and CDR2: SQVTM and ANQGSEA. The CDR3 sequence is 12 residues long. The CDR3 region is CSVEKGSAEAFF. The CDR3 coding sequence is TGCAGCGTTGAGAAGGGGAGCGCTGAAGCTTTCTTT.

The V call is TRBV27, the J call TRBJ2-4; D uncertain. The CDR3 length is 15 residues. V gave up 3 bases and J gave up 3 bases, with 12 bases separating them. Germline loops: CDR1 MNHEY, CDR2 SMNVEV (reference sequence). The CDR3 DNA follows: TGTGCCAGCAGTTTTGACCGGCATGGCAAAAACATTCAGTACTTC. It encodes CASSFDRHGKNIQYF.

The gene calls are TRBV4-3 and TRBJ2-3; no definite D call. There are 15 residues in the CDR3. V gave up 1 base and J gave up 0 bases, with 8 bases separating them. Germline V gene data show CDR1 as LGHNA and CDR2 as YSLEER. The DNA for the CDR3 is TGCGCCAGCAGCCAAGTGGTTCAGAGCACAGATACGCAGTATTTT. The encoded protein is CASSQVVQSTDTQYF.

The chain couples TRBV6-5 to TRBJ1-2, with TRBD1 as a possible D gene (5 bases). The V end was cut by 6 bases, the J end by 5 bases, with 13 bases between. CDR3 length equals 13 residues. CDR1 is MNHEY, CDR2 SVGAGI, per germline. CDR3 DNA: TGTGCCAGCAGCCTCGGGACTCAATATGGCTACACCTTC. This sequence encodes CASSLGTQYGYTF.

The CDR3 bases are TGTGCCAGTAGTAGTCAGGCAAATTCACCCCTCCACTTT. Translated, it gives CASSSQANSPLHF. This chain links TRBV19 with TRBJ1-6; D not certain. V was trimmed by 4 bases and J by 7 bases, leaving 8 bases between them. This CDR3 has 13 residues. Per the germline V gene, CDR1 is LNHDA and CDR2 is SQIVND (reference sequence).

The CDR3 coding sequence is TGTGCCAGCGGATGGGACAGAAAAAGCACAGATACGCAGTATTTT. Amino acids: CASGWDRKSTDTQYF. V and J are TRBV7-9 and TRBJ2-3; 7 nucleotides line up with TRBD1. Germline CDR1 and CDR2: SEHNR and FQNEAQ (reference sequence). The CDR3 has 15 residues. With V trimmed by 8 bases and J by 0 bases, 8 bases remained unmatched.

This sequence joins TRBV24-1 and TRBJ1-4, with D perhaps TRBD1 (5 bases). This CDR3 is 13 amino acids long. CDR1 and CDR2 (germline): KGHDR, SFDVKD. Trimming cost V 7 bases and J 5 bases, with 10 bases left between them. The CDR3 reads CATSQQENEKLFF. The DNA for the CDR3 is TGTGCCACCAGCCAACAGGAAAATGAAAAACTGTTTTTT.

V and J are TRBV7-9 and TRBJ2-7; TRBD2 agrees at 12 bases. Germline CDR1 reads SEHNR; CDR2 reads FQNEAQ (reference sequence). V shed 4 bases and J 4 bases; nucleotides not matched to a gene: 8. The CDR3 totals 16 residues. The CDR3 DNA sequence: TGTGCCAGCAGCTCCCTGACTAGCGGGGGACCGTACGAGCAGTACTTC. Translation: CASSSLTSGGPYEQYF.

This clone was detected a few times. The chain is built from TRBV5-1 and TRBJ2-2, with D perhaps TRBD1 (5 bases). The CDR3 spans 16 residues. V lost 4 bases and J lost 3, with 16 bases in between. In germline, CDR1 is SGHRS, CDR2 YFSETQ. This CDR3 is CASSRIPGHHTGELFF. CDR3 in DNA: TGCGCCAGCAGCCGTATCCCCGGACATCACACCGGGGAGCTGTTTTTT.

This clone was seen more than once but under ten times. This sequence joins TRBV5-5 and TRBJ1-6; 12 positions agree with TRBD1. Trimming took 3 bases from V and 8 from J; bases not matched to a gene: 3. The CDR3 has 15 amino acids. From germline, CDR1 is SGHKS and CDR2 YYEKEE (reference sequence). CDR3 sequence reads: CASSWGQGAYSPLHF. In DNA form, the CDR3 reads TGTGCCAGCAGCTGGGGACAGGGGGCCTATTCACCCCTCCACTTT.

With regard to this clone: A read error may account for a junction end that differs from germline. The rearrangement links TRBV12-3 or TRBV12-4 to TRBJ1-1; D is undetermined. This CDR3 contains 10 residues. This CDR3 is CASSLIRIVF. For the CDR3, the DNA is TGTGCCAGCAGTTTAATACGGATTGTATTT.

The V call is TRBV6-6, the J call TRBJ1-3; the D is unclear. Trimming shortened V by 5 bases and J by 4 bases, and 15 bases separated the two germline ends. The CDR3 is 15 amino acids. CDR1 is MNHNY, CDR2 SVGAGI, per germline (reference sequence). CDR3 loop: CASSVLQGRGNTIYF. CDR3 nucleotide sequence: TGTGCCAGCAGTGTCCTCCAAGGACGGGGAAACACCATATATTTT.

This chain links TRBV7-9 with TRBJ1-4, with a tentative D call TRBD1 (5 bases). Trimming took off 3 bases at V and 0 bases at J, with 8 bases between the two ends. Germline loops: CDR1 SEHNR, CDR2 FQNEAQ (reference sequence). The CDR3 spans 15 residues. Written as DNA, the CDR3 is TGTGCCAGCAGCTTCCAGGGAGCAACTAATGAAAAACTGTTTTTT. Translated, it gives CASSFQGATNEKLFF.

This clone was observed a single time. V and J are TRBV6-6 and TRBJ1-5, with 9 nucleotides matching TRBD1. Germline CDR1 is MNHNY and CDR2 is SVGAGI (reference sequence). With 5 bases clipped from V and 4 bases from J, the junction kept 9 bases outside the gene matches. This CDR3 contains 16 residues. The CDR3 reads CASSSVDRGENQPQHF. The CDR3 coding sequence is TGTGCCAGCAGTAGTGTCGACAGGGGGGAAAATCAGCCCCAGCATTTT.

This chain uses TRBV10-1 with TRBJ2-7, with D possibly TRBD1 on 5 matching bases. The germline gives CDR1 WNHNN, CDR2 SYGVQD (reference sequence). Trimming took 7 bases from V and 0 from J, leaving 13 bases between them. There are 14 residues in the CDR3. CDR3 sequence (DNA): TGCGCCAGCACCCAACAGGAAAGCTCCTACGAGCAGTACTTC. Protein product: CASTQQESSYEQYF.

Remarks on this clone: The junction shows a germline mismatch at one end, possibly a read error. V is TRBV10-3 and J is TRBJ2-7, with 7 nucleotides matching TRBD1. The germline CDR1 and CDR2 sequences are ENHRY and SYGVKD. The CDR3 is 14 residues long. The CDR3 DNA reads as TGTGCCGTCAGGACCTTGGACAGGCCCTACGAGCAGTACTTC. Its protein is CAVRTLDRPYEQYF.

This rearrangement joins TRBV7-8 to TRBJ1-2, with 8 bases matching TRBD1. CDR1 and CDR2 from the germline V gene are SGHVS and FQNEAQ. The junction had 8 bases not matched to a gene; V was cut back by 5 bases and J by 3 bases. There are 15 residues in the CDR3. CDR3 sequence: CASSTRTGSDYGYTF. The CDR3 region has the DNA TGTGCCAGCAGCACAAGGACAGGGAGCGACTATGGCTACACCTTC.

V is TRBV5-4 and J is TRBJ1-2; the D gene is possibly TRBD1 (6 bases). Germline V CDR1 and CDR2: SGHNT, YYREEE (reference sequence). V was cut by 1 base and J by 4 bases, with 20 bases left in between. The CDR3 is 17 residues long. DNA for the CDR3: TGTGCCAGCAGCTTGTCGGGACCGGGGGGGCCAACCTATGGCTACACCTTC. Residues: CASSLSGPGGPTYGYTF.

The genes are TRBV29-1 and TRBJ1-1, with 8 bases identical to TRBD1. The CDR3 has 13 residues. V was clipped by 8 bases and J by 1 base; unmatched bases: 6. Looked up from germline, CDR1 is SQVTM and CDR2 is ANQGSEA. The CDR3 here is CSLRTGSNTEAFF. CDR3 coding DNA: TGCAGCCTCCGGACAGGGTCGAACACTGAAGCTTTCTTT.

The V and J genes are TRBV11-2 and TRBJ1-4; tentatively, D is TRBD1 (6 bases). V was cut by 2 bases and J by 4 bases, with 11 bases left in between. Per germline, CDR1 SGHAT and CDR2 FQNNGV. This CDR3 is built from 15 residues. CDR3 residues: CASSLTGRSNEKLFF. The DNA for the CDR3 is TGTGCCAGCAGCTTAACAGGGCGGAGTAATGAAAAACTGTTTTTT.

The chain couples TRBV4-1 to TRBJ2-7; D is undetermined. Trimming shortened V by 3 bases and J by 9 bases, and 18 bases separated the two germline ends. From germline, CDR1 is MGHRA and CDR2 YSYEKL. The CDR3 consists of 14 residues. CDR3: CASSHFPLHRWQYF. The CDR3 DNA reads as TGCGCCAGCAGCCATTTCCCACTCCACCGTTGGCAGTACTTC.

The CDR3 is CASSTEGELFF. The CDR3 DNA is TGTGCCAGCAGTACCGAGGGGGAGCTGTTTTTT. The chain couples TRBV12-3 or TRBV12-4 to TRBJ2-2; no definite D call. With 5 bases removed from V and 8 bases from J, the gap between germline ends came to 6 bases. The CDR3 extends over 11 amino acids.

This chain links TRBV18 with TRBJ1-5, with no clear D. CDR3 length equals 16 residues. Trimming took 6 bases from V and 2 from J, leaving 17 bases between them. Per germline, CDR1 KGHSH and CDR2 LQKENI. Here the CDR3 reads CASSSRALKGNQPQHF. The CDR3 bases are TGTGCCAGCTCCTCTCGGGCTTTGAAGGGCAATCAGCCCCAGCATTTT.

The chain is built from TRBV6-1 and TRBJ2-7; 9 bases align to TRBD1. The CDR3 spans 17 residues. Germline V CDR1 and CDR2: MNHNS, SASEGT. V shed 4 bases, J shed 7 bases, and the junction held 17 bases outside the gene matches. DNA of the CDR3: TGTGCCAGCAGTGTGTTTTGGGCCGGGACAGGGAGCCTTGAGCAGTACTTC. Its protein product is CASSVFWAGTGSLEQYF.

This clone showed up just once. The rearrangement links TRBV3-1 (or the pseudogene TRBV3-2) to TRBJ1-1; no reliable D call. This CDR3 contains 15 residues. CDR1 is LGHDT, CDR2 YNNKEL, per germline (reference sequence). V lost 1 base and J 4 bases, leaving 13 bases between the germline ends. CDR3 sequence reads: CASSQVSLSGTEAFF. CDR3 sequence (DNA): TGTGCCAGCAGCCAAGTTAGTCTCTCGGGCACTGAAGCTTTCTTT.